This T cell receptor (beta chain) was profiled in a study of PD-L1 blockade in urothelial cancer. Background on the study: Patients with male sex and bladder-origin urothelial cancer accounted for about 90% of the 29 enrolled. Researchers found blood samples held a median of around 140,000 T cells. General study findings and limits: Pretreatment clonality of the blood TCR repertoire below the median was predictive of superior survival.

Profiling relied on immunoSEQ multiplex PCR, and the TCRdb table lists in-frame clones only, not all of them. The table lists 100,000 to 150,000 clones, 86% of them singletons. Remarks on this clone: The antigen remains undetermined.

This sample's time point: peripheral blood 6 weeks after treatment start. Material: PBMCs, obtained around atezolizumab (anti-PD-L1) treatment. The TCR was taken from a man aged 50-59 years with urothelial cancer.

The CDR3 DNA reads TGTGCCAGCGCTCGGGGGAAGACTGAAGCTTTCTTT. It encodes CASARGKTEAFF. The rearrangement links TRBV7-2 to TRBJ1-1, with D maybe TRBD1 (5 bases). The V gene lost 8 bases and the J gene lost 5 bases, with 12 bases spanning the gap. CDR3 length equals 12 residues. The germline gives CDR1 SGHTA, CDR2 FQGNSA.